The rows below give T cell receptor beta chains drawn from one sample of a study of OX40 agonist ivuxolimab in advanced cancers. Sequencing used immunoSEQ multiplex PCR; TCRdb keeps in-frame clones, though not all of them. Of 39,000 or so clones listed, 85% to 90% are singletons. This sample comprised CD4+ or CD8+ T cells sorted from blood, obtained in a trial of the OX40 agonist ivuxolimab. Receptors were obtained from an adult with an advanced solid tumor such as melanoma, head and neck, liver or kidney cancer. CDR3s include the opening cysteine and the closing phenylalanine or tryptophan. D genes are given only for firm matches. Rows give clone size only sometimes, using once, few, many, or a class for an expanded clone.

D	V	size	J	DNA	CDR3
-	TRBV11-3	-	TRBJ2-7	TGTGCCAGCAGCCTCCACCCCGCCGTCACTTTGAGCTCCTACGAGCAGTACTTC	CASSLHPAVTLSSYEQYF
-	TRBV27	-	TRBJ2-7	TGTGCCAGCAGCCCGGCGGGCAGGGGAGGCGAGCAGTACTTC	CASSPAGRGGEQYF
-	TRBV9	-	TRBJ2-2	TGTGCCAGCAGCGGGCAGGGGCACACCGGGGAGCTGTTTTTT	CASSGQGHTGELFF
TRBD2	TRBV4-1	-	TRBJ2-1	TGCGCCAGCAGCCAGGCCGGGACTAGCGGGAACAATGAGCAGTTCTTC	CASSQAGTSGNNEQFF
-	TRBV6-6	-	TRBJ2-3	TGCGCCAGCAGTCAAGTTAGAGAGCTGTATTTT	CASSQVRELYF
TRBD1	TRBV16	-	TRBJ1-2	TGTGCCAGCAGCCGCACAACGCGCCAGGGGGCCTCCACCAACTATGGCTACACCTTC	CASSRTTRQGASTNYGYTF
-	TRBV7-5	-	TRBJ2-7	TGTGCCAGCAGCCACCGGGACAGGAACTACGAGCAGTACTTC	CASSHRDRNYEQYF
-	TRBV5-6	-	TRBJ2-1	TGTGCCAGCAGCTTGTTTTCTACTACCTACAATGAGCAGTTCTTC	CASSLFSTTYNEQFF
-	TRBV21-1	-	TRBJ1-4	TGTGCCAGCAGCAAAGAACCCTGGTGGGAAAAACTGTTTTTT	CASSKEPWWEKLFF
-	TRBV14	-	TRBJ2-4	TGTGCCAGCAGCCAACGGGCCTACTCAGTTCTAGCCAAAAACATTCAGTACTTC	CASSQRAYSVLAKNIQYF
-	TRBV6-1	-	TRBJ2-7	TGTGCCAGCAAGGGGGGGGATGTCTCCTACGAGCAGTACTTC	CASKGGDVSYEQYF
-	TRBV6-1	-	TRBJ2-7	TGTGCCAGCATCAAGATGGGGACATCCTACGAGCAGTACTTC	CASIKMGTSYEQYF
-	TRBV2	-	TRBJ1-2	TGTGCCAGCAGCGGAGGGTGGGGATTTGGCTACACCTTC	CASSGGWGFGYTF
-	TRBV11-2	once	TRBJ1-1	TGTGCCAGCAGCTTAGATCTTCCGGGCACGAACACTGAAGCTTTCTTT	CASSLDLPGTNTEAFF
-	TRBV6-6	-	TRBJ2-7	TGTGCCAGCAGTATCCGTCTGCGGGGGCCAGGCGACGAGCAGTACTTC	CASSIRLRGPGDEQYF
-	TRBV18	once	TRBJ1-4	TGTGCCAGCTCAACCACTGTAACAACTAATGAAAAACTGTTTTTT	CASSTTVTTNEKLFF
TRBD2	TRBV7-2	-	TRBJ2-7	TGTGCCAGCAGCTATAGCGGGGACAACTACGAGCAGTACTTC	CASSYSGDNYEQYF
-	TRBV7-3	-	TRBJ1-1	TGTGCCAGCAGCTTAGGTCCAGCGAACACTGAAGCTTTCTTT	CASSLGPANTEAFF
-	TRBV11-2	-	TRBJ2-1	TGTGCCAGCACTCACAAAAGGGTAGGGACTGAGCAGTTCTTC	CASTHKRVGTEQFF
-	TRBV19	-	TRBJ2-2	TGTGCCAGTAGTATAGTCTCCGGGACAAACACCGGGGAGCTGTTTTTT	CASSIVSGTNTGELFF
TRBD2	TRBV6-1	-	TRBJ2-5	TGTGCCAGCAGTGAAGGGAAGGGGCTAGCGGGCAGTGGAGAGACCCAGTACTTC	CASSEGKGLAGSGETQYF
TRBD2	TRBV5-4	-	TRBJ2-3	TGTGCCAGCAGCTTCTCTAGCGGGGGGATCGGTACGCAGTATTTT	CASSFSSGGIGTQYF
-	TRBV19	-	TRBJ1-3	TGTGCCAGCCAAACAACAGGGAGTACTGGAAACACCATATATTTT	CASQTTGSTGNTIYF
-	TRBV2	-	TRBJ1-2	TGTGCCAGCAGTCAGGACAACTATGGCTACACCTTC	CASSQDNYGYTF
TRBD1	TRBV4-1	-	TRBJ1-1	TGTGCCAGCAGCCAGGGACAGGGGGCAGGGTACACTGAAGCTTTCTTT	CASSQGQGAGYTEAFF
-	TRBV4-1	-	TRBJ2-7	TGCGCCAGCAGCCTCATGGTGGGGGTTAACGAGCAGTACTTC	CASSLMVGVNEQYF
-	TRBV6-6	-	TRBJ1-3	TGTGCCAGCAACCTCAGGAGGAACTCTGGAAACACCATATATTTT	CASNLRRNSGNTIYF
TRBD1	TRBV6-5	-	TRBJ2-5	TGTGCCAGCAATCAACTACCGGGACAGGGTGAGACCCAGTACTTC	CASNQLPGQGETQYF
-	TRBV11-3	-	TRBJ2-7	TGTGCCCCCCAAAAATCGGTCAGGAGGAGGTACGAGCAGTACTTC	CAPQKSVRRRYEQYF
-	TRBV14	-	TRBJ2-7	TGTGCCAGCAGCCTCTTTAGCTCCTACGAGCAGTACTTC	CASSLFSSYEQYF
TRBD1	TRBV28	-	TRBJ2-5	TGTGCCAGCAGTTTCGACAGGGTGAGAGAGACCCAGTACTTC	CASSFDRVRETQYF
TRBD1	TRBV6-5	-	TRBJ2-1	TGTGCCAGCAGTAAGGAAAACAGGGGGCAGTTCTTC	CASSKENRGQFF
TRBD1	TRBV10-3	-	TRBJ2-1	TGTGCCATCAGTGACCCCGGACAGGGGTACAATGAGCAGTTCTTC	CAISDPGQGYNEQFF
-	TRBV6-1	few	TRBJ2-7	TGTGCCAGCAGTTCCCAGTCAGGGCCTATCGTCGGGCAGTACTTC	CASSSQSGPIVGQYF
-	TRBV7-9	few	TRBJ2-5	TGTGCCAGCAGCCATGAGACCCAGTACTTC	CASSHETQYF
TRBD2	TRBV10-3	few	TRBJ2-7	TGTGCCATCAGTGAGACTAGCGACGAGCAGTACTTC	CAISETSDEQYF
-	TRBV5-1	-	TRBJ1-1	TGCGCCAGCAGCTTTAAGGAGCAGAAGAACACTGAAGCTTTCTTT	CASSFKEQKNTEAFF
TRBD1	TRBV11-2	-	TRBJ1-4	TGTGCCAGCAGCCCCCGGGACAGACCTAATGAAAAACTGTTTTTT	CASSPRDRPNEKLFF
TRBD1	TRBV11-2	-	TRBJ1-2	TGTGCCAGCAGCTTAGTGAGGGGGACAGGGCGGACTAACTATGGCTACACCTTC	CASSLVRGTGRTNYGYTF
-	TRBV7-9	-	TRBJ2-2	TGTGCCAGCAGCTTACCCAACACCGGGGAGCTGTTTTTT	CASSLPNTGELFF
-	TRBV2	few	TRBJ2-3	TGTGCCAGCAGTGAACCTGGGGGTAGGAGCACAGATACGCAGTATTTT	CASSEPGGRSTDTQYF
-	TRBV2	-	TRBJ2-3	TGTGCCAGCAGTGAAGCAGCTTCCGATACGCAGTATTTT	CASSEAASDTQYF
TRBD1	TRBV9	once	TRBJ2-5	TGTGCCAGCAGCGCACAGGGGCTCCAAGAGACCCAGTACTTC	CASSAQGLQETQYF
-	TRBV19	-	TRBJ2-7	TGTGCCAGTAGGCCGACAGCTGGCGACGAGCAGTACTTC	CASRPTAGDEQYF
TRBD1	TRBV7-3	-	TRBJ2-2	TGTGCCAGCAGCTTGAGGGGGCGCGGGACCGGGGAGCTGTTTTTT	CASSLRGRGTGELFF
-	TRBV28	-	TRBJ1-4	TGTGCCAGCAGTTTATTTGAAGGTTCTGAAAAACTGTTTTTT	CASSLFEGSEKLFF
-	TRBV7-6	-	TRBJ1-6	TGTGCCAGCAGCAAGGGGTCGGGATATAATAATTCACCCCTCCACTTT	CASSKGSGYNNSPLHF
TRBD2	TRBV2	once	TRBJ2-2	TGTGCCAGCGCGGTGTGGCGGGGGGGCCTCACCGGGGAGCTGTTTTTT	CASAVWRGGLTGELFF
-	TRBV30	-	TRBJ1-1	TGTGCCTGGACCCGAGGGGACCGCACTGAAGCTTTCTTT	CAWTRGDRTEAFF
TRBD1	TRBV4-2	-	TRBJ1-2	TGTGCCAGCAGCCAAGATGGACAGGGGGTCTATGGCTACACCTTC	CASSQDGQGVYGYTF
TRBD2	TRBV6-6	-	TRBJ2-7	TGTGCCGTTCGGCGGACTAGCGGGAGTGAGTACGAGCAGTACTTC	CAVRRTSGSEYEQYF
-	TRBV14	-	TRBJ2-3	TGTGCCAGCAGCCTCCTGCCTGGACAGTCCTCGATCACAGATACGCAGTATTTT	CASSLLPGQSSITDTQYF
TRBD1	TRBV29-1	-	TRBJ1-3	TGCAGCGCGGGACAGAACTCTGGAAACACCATATATTTT	CSAGQNSGNTIYF